The entry that follows covers one T cell receptor beta chain sequence. The antigen is not known. Sequencing was performed with immunoSEQ multiplex PCR; in TCRdb, only in-frame clones are kept and a portion is missing. Of roughly 810,000 clones in the sample, approximately 96% were seen once. The sample is drawn from a study of shared clonotypes between healthy human individuals. V lost 3 bases and J 6 bases, leaving 18 bases between the germline ends. The CDR3 runs 16 residues. Germline V lookup: CDR1 MNHNS, CDR2 SASEGT. Positively selected for CCR7, the CD45RO-negative cells used as naive CD8 cells excluded terminally differentiated effector memory CD45RA+ cells. General observations from the study: Investigators collected only blood, and repertoires in tissues likely differ. At large depth, rarefaction still showed sorted-subset sequencing to be incomplete.

The chain couples TRBV6-1 to TRBJ1-5; a weak D match, TRBD1 (5 bases). The receptor's source is a man aged 25-45 years in good health. The material sequenced was naive CD8+ T cells sorted from blood. The CDR3 DNA reads as TGTGCCAGCAGTGAGTGGGACCCTCCCCCGGGTCAGCCCCAGCATTTT. This encodes CASSEWDPPPGQPQHF.